This entry lists 4 T cell receptor beta chains sequenced from one sample in a study of T cell changes during pregnancy in multiple sclerosis. Some clones are missing from TCRdb's copy, which holds only in-frame ones; the method was immunoSEQ multiplex PCR. The sample consists of about 100,000 clones, about 94% of them appearing once. Sequencing used peripheral blood, obtained before pregnancy. Every receptor here comes from a female donor with multiple sclerosis, enrolled in a pregnancy study.

V usage is TRBV7-8 and J usage is TRBJ1-2, with D possibly being TRBD1 (5 bases). V was shortened by 5 bases and J by 0 bases, with 13 bases between the two germline ends. Germline V gene sequence: CDR1 SGHVS, CDR2 FQNEAQ. The CDR3 has 15 amino acids. The CDR3 reads CASSPGGGPNYGYTF. The CDR3 DNA reads TGTGCCAGCAGCCCCGGGGGGGGTCCTAACTATGGCTACACCTTC.

The rearrangement links TRBV13 to TRBJ2-5; D perhaps matches TRBD2 (6 bases). Germline CDR1 PRHDT, CDR2 FYEKMQ (reference sequence). V was cut by 4 bases and J by 5 bases, with 11 bases left in between. The CDR3 covers 13 residues. Written as DNA, the CDR3 is TGTGCCAGCAGCTCCCCAGGAGGGGAGACCCAGTACTTC. It codes for CASSSPGGETQYF.

V and J are TRBV4-1 and TRBJ1-2; 8 bases agree with TRBD1. J gave up 5 bases and V 2 bases, and 7 bases lay outside the gene matches. Germline assignment: CDR1 MGHRA and CDR2 YSYEKL. The CDR3 is 15 residues long. The DNA for the CDR3 is TGCGCCAGCAGCCAACCGGGGACAGGAGTGTATGGCTACACCTTC. The encoded protein is CASSQPGTGVYGYTF.

The rearrangement links TRBV9 to TRBJ1-1; TRBD1 aligns across 8 bases. Germline CDR1 SGDLS, CDR2 YYNGEE. The CDR3 covers 18 residues. The junction had 14 bases not matched to a gene; V was cut back by 4 bases and J by 0 bases. DNA of the CDR3: TGTGCCAGCAGCCCCCGAGGGCAGGGGGCTAGGGTGAACACTGAAGCTTTCTTT. Encoded protein: CASSPRGQGARVNTEAFF.